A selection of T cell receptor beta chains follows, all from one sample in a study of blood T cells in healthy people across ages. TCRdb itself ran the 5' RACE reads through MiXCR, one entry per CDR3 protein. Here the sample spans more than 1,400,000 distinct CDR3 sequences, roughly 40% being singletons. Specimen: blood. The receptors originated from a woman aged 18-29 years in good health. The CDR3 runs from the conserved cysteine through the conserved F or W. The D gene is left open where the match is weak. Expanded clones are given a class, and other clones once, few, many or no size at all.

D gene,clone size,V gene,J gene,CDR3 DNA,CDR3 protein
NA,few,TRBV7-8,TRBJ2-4,TGTGCCAGCAGCGCATCAGACATTCAGTACTTC,CASSASDIQYF
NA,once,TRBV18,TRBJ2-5,TGTGCCAGCTCACCAGGAGGGTCGATTTTTAATGAGCAGTACTTC,CASSPGGSIFNEQYF
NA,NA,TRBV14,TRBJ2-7,TGTGCCAGCAGCCAAACTGATCAGTCAGGGCGAGTTAACGAGCAGTACTTC,CASSQTDQSGRVNEQYF
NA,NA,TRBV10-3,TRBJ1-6,TGTGCCATCAGTGTGGACAGACATCCTAACAATTCACCCCTCCACTTT,CAISVDRHPNNSPLHF
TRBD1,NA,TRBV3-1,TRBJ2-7,TGTGCCAGCAGCCAAGGGGTACAGGGGGACTACGAGCAGTACTTC,CASSQGVQGDYEQYF
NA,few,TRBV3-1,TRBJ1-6,TGTGCCAGCAGCCAAGTCAGTAATTCACCCCTCCACTTT,CASSQVSNSPLHF
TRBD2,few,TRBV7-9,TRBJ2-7,TGTGCCAGCAGCTGGACTAGCTACGAGCAGTACTTC,CASSWTSYEQYF
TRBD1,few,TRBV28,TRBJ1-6,TGTGCCAGCAAACCGGGACAGGGGTCTCCCAGTATACTTTCACCCCTCCACTTT,CASKPGQGSPSILSPLHF
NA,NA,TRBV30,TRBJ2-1,TGTGCCTGGAGTACCCGGATTGAGCAGTTCTTC,CAWSTRIEQFF
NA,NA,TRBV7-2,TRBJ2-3,TGTGCCAGCACTAGCCGAACCGGGGGAGCGGATACGCAGTATTTT,CASTSRTGGADTQYF
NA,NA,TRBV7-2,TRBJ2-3,TGTGCCAGCAGCTTAGGTTACGGCCCAGATACGCAGTATTTT,CASSLGYGPDTQYF
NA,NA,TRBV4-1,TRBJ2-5,TGCGCCAGCAGGGGCGTGGCGGGCAGGACCCAGTACTTC,CASRGVAGRTQYF
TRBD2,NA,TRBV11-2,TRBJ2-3,TGTGCCAGCAGCTTAGTAGCGGGGGGCACATATACGCAGTATTTT,CASSLVAGGTYTQYF
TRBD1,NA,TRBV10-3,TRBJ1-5,TGTGCCATCAGTCCGGGACAGAATCAGCCCCAGCATTTT,CAISPGQNQPQHF
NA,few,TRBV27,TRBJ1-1,TGTGCCAGCCAGTCAGGGCTAAACACTGAAGCTTTCTTT,CASQSGLNTEAFF
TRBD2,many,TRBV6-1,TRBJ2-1,TGTGCCAGCTCCGGGACTAGCGGGAGAAATGAGCAGTTCTTC,CASSGTSGRNEQFF
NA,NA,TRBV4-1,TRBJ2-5,TGCGCCAGCGGGTTTTTACAAGAGACCCAGTACTTC,CASGFLQETQYF
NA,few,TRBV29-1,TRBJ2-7,TGCAGCGTTGAGGGGGACTTATCCTACGAGCAGTACTTC,CSVEGDLSYEQYF
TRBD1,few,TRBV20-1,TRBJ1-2,TGCAGTGCTAGAGATACGCCCCCGGGACAGAGAAACTATGGCTACACCTTC,CSARDTPPGQRNYGYTF
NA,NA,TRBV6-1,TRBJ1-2,TGTGCCAGCAAGACAGTTCCATCCTATGGCTACACCTTC,CASKTVPSYGYTF
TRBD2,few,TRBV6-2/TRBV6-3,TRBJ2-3,TGTGCCAGCACCCCGGGGACTAGTGCAAATACGCAGTATTTT,CASTPGTSANTQYF
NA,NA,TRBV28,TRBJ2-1,TGTGCCAGCAGTTTTGCTGGGATGGAGACCTACAATGAGCAGTTCTTC,CASSFAGMETYNEQFF
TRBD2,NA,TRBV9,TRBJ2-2,TGTGCCAGCAGCGACCTAGCGGGAGGGGATACCGGGGAGCTGTTTTTT,CASSDLAGGDTGELFF
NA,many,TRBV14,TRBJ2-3,TGTGCCAGCAGCCAAGATAACGCAGTTGAAAGCACAGATACGCAGTATTTT,CASSQDNAVESTDTQYF